This T cell receptor (beta chain) is drawn from a study of vaccination effects on CD4 cells after COVID-19 (dated by TCRdb to between 2021 and 2024). At the level of the whole study: The ViraFEST assay stimulated PBMC with viral peptide pools and then used TCR sequencing to identify antigen-specific CD4+ T cell clonotypes by expansion. Some 2 million PBMC per well were cultured in IMDM with 5% human AB serum, 9 to 10 IU/ml IL-2 and gentamicin, plus 10 ug/ml peptides. Each participant received two doses of an mRNA SARS-CoV-2 vaccine, either BNT162b2 or mRNA-1273. The full study included some 10 COVID-19 convalescent patients and a few SARS-CoV-2-naive healthy vaccine recipients. SARS-CoV-2 spike-specific CD4+ TCR repertoires from before and after mRNA vaccination were compared in COVID-19 convalescent patients and in infection-naive vaccine recipients. Cultures from other donors in the study were sequenced with the Oncomine TCR Beta short-read assay on an Illumina iSeq 100.

To note about this clone: The antigen it binds to is not known. Per-base qualities were not stored, and no clone one base away is much larger.

Findings and caveats that apply to the study as a whole: Both infection-induced and vaccine-induced clones contracted markedly at late post-vaccination timepoints, which is consistent with waning T cell responses. The study was limited by a small number of convalescent patients and lacked early post-infection timepoints. Among healthy vaccine recipients, nearly all vaccine-induced clones were SARS-CoV-2 mono-reactive, and only 1 of 255 was cross-reactive with common cold coronaviruses.

From V the trimming removes 7 bases and from J it removes 4 bases, while the gene matches leave 5 bases of the junction unaccounted for. CDR1 MNHEY and CDR2 SVGAGI are derived from the germline V gene. Including cysteine and phenylalanine, the CDR3 has 15 amino acids. Left in the record is the CDR3 DNA by itself, 45 bases read in frame from the first base. The library relied on the immunoSEQ multiplex PCR assay. TCR beta CDR3 sequencing was performed on DNA from the cultured, isolated CD4+ T cells. From the authors' description of their analysis: Non-productive TCR sequences were removed and reads were trimmed to the CDR3 region, keeping CDR3s of at least 7 amino acids. Antigen-specific clonotypes were identified with the MANAFEST web app by comparing expansion in peptide wells against reference cultures. Positive clones required FDR<0.05 expansion versus reference and all other wells, odds ratio above 5, and frequency above 0.1% in two replicate wells. A clonotype was defined as cross-reactive if the clonotype was significantly expanded both in SARS-CoV-2 spike wells and in at least one common cold coronavirus spike condition. CDR3 similarity was assessed by Levenshtein distance using the stringdist R package, and unrooted trees were constructed with ape in R 3.6.1. TCRdb stores this immuneACCESS table with in-frame sequences only. Part of the clones is absent; in the studies checked, under half of the shortfall reflects unresolved V genes, and no reason is known for the rest. V, J and clone size were drawn from that table, and D and trimming were deduced from the DNA. The sample table contains tens of thousands of clones; only one count was recorded for roughly 87% of them. The top ten hold less than 3% of the sample.

After less than eleven days of culture, CD4+ T cells were isolated with the EasySep CD4+ T cell isolation kit. Healthy vaccine recipients had no prior SARS-CoV-2 infection, confirmed by negative nucleocapsid antibodies before and after vaccination. Half of the culture medium was replaced with fresh IL-2-containing medium on days 3 and 7. Unless noted otherwise, every peptide stimulation condition was cultured in triplicate wells. Using Ficoll-Paque Plus gradient centrifugation, PBMC were separated from whole blood and then either used fresh or cryopreserved at -140C. The QIAamp micro DNA kit was used to extract genomic DNA from the cultured CD4+ T cells.

The chain is encoded by TRBV6-5 joined to TRBJ2-1, with 12 middle bases fitting TRBD1. Source: CD4+ T cells from PBMCs cultured without peptide, taken before COVID-19 vaccination. The receptor was isolated from a human donor who received a COVID-19 vaccine. The nucleotide sequence reads TGTGCCAGCACCTGGGACAGGGGGCGGTACAATGAGCAGTTCTTC. This sequence encodes CASTWDRGRYNEQFF.